A selection of T cell receptor beta chains follows, all from one sample in a study of OX40 agonist ivuxolimab in advanced cancers. Generated by immunoSEQ multiplex PCR, the TCRdb table keeps only in-frame clones and is missing some. The sample lists 73,000 or so clones; roughly four fifths were seen once. This specimen consisted of CD4+ or CD8+ T cells sorted from blood, obtained in a trial of the OX40 agonist ivuxolimab. These TCRs come from an adult with an advanced solid tumor such as melanoma, head and neck, liver or kidney cancer. The CDR3 runs from the conserved cysteine through the conserved F or W. D genes are given only for firm matches.

J: TRBJ1-1
D: -
V: TRBV19
length: 13
CDR3: CASSNTARTEAFF

J: TRBJ1-5
D: -
V: TRBV5-1
length: 15
CDR3: CASSLGDSSNQPQHF

J: TRBJ1-6
D: -
V: TRBV5-1
length: 13
CDR3: CASSLRDESPLHF

J: TRBJ1-1
D: -
V: TRBV7-9
length: 17
CDR3: CASSLGAGAEGSTEAFF

J: TRBJ2-3
D: -
V: TRBV19
length: 15
CDR3: CASREPGVSTDTQYF

J: TRBJ2-5
D: TRBD1
V: TRBV5-1
length: 15
CDR3: CASSLEGGWVETQYF

J: TRBJ2-5
D: TRBD2
V: TRBV7-2
length: 17
CDR3: CASSLIPGGEYQETQYF

J: TRBJ1-5
D: -
V: TRBV19
length: 14
CDR3: CASSAQVGNQPQHF

J: TRBJ1-6
D: -
V: TRBV25-1
length: 11
CDR3: CASRGNGPLHF

J: TRBJ2-3
D: TRBD1
V: TRBV30
length: 15
CDR3: CAWRKQGGRTDTQYF

J: TRBJ2-3
D: -
V: TRBV9
length: 16
CDR3: CASSAGPGLGTDTQYF

J: TRBJ2-6
D: TRBD2
V: TRBV5-4
length: 19
CDR3: CASSLVLAGGFSGANVLTF

J: TRBJ2-6
D: -
V: TRBV10-3
length: 17
CDR3: CAITPGQALSGANVLTF

J: TRBJ2-1
D: TRBD2
V: TRBV9
length: 15
CDR3: CASSVGGGRSNEQFF

J: TRBJ2-2
D: TRBD2
V: TRBV7-2
length: 15
CDR3: CASSSWTSGFGELFF

J: TRBJ2-1
D: TRBD2
V: TRBV11-1
length: 15
CDR3: CASSPKERGYNEQFF

J: TRBJ1-2
D: -
V: TRBV18
length: 14
CDR3: CASSPQGKYHGYTF

J: TRBJ2-6
D: -
V: TRBV19
length: 15
CDR3: CASSIEGTGANVLTF

J: TRBJ2-7
D: -
V: TRBV7-8
length: 15
CDR3: CASSLAVGRLYEQYF

J: TRBJ1-1
D: TRBD1
V: TRBV6-1
length: 14
CDR3: CASSRDSPNTEAFF

J: TRBJ2-3
D: TRBD2
V: TRBV15
length: 19
CDR3: CATSRDNPGLAGLRDTQYF

J: TRBJ2-7
D: TRBD1
V: TRBV5-1
length: 17
CDR3: CASSLGRGNLWVDEQYF

J: TRBJ2-7
D: -
V: TRBV2
length: 12
CDR3: CASTLQSGEQYF

J: TRBJ2-5
D: -
V: TRBV5-8
length: 15
CDR3: CASSSLGTPKETQYF

J: TRBJ2-1
D: -
V: TRBV5-1
length: 13
CDR3: CASSLFDSHEQFF

J: TRBJ2-2
D: -
V: TRBV15
length: 16
CDR3: CATSMKRASNTGELFF

J: TRBJ1-2
D: TRBD1
V: TRBV6-5
length: 14
CDR3: CASSYGQGAGGYTF

J: TRBJ1-1
D: -
V: TRBV11-3
length: 10
CDR3: CASSLNRAFF

J: TRBJ2-7
D: -
V: TRBV20-1
length: 11
CDR3: CSARRAYEQYF

J: TRBJ2-1
D: -
V: TRBV14
length: 16
CDR3: CASSQVIGTTWNEQFF

J: TRBJ2-3
D: -
V: TRBV5-1
length: 15
CDR3: CASSFRPSSTDTQYF

J: TRBJ2-7
D: -
V: TRBV7-2
length: 15
CDR3: CASRPYPDVSYEQYF

J: TRBJ1-6
D: TRBD1
V: TRBV30
length: 15
CDR3: CAWSVRQGSNSPLHF

J: TRBJ1-5
D: -
V: TRBV5-8
length: 13
CDR3: CASSPRRNQPQHF

J: TRBJ2-2
D: TRBD1
V: TRBV19
length: 14
CDR3: CASSIGQGTGELFF

J: TRBJ1-5
D: TRBD1
V: TRBV23-1
length: 15
CDR3: CASRTQGQGDQPQHF

J: TRBJ1-1
D: -
V: TRBV19
length: 16
CDR3: CASSIDLWQANTEAFF

J: TRBJ2-5
D: TRBD2
V: TRBV6-6
length: 12
CDR3: CASSRGEETQYF

J: TRBJ1-1
D: -
V: TRBV11-2
length: 16
CDR3: CASSLGLWGGNTEAFF

J: -
D: -
V: TRBV5-4
length: 14
CDR3: CASSSQGTAYEQYF

J: TRBJ2-7
D: -
V: TRBV5-4
length: 14
CDR3: CASSSGRGSYEQYF

J: TRBJ1-2
D: -
V: TRBV28
length: 11
CDR3: CASSFREGYTF

J: TRBJ1-2
D: -
V: TRBV6-5
length: 15
CDR3: CASRGGGIANYGYTF

J: TRBJ2-2
D: TRBD2
V: TRBV30
length: 15
CDR3: CAWSVLAGATGELFF

J: TRBJ1-6
D: -
V: TRBV6-4
length: 13
CDR3: CASSDQYNSPLHF

J: TRBJ1-2
D: -
V: TRBV7-9
length: 16
CDR3: CASSLAGQLANYGYTF

J: TRBJ1-2
D: TRBD1
V: TRBV11-3
length: 13
CDR3: CASSPTGGYGYTF

J: TRBJ2-3
D: TRBD2
V: TRBV9
length: 18
CDR3: CASSGEIPGLADTDTQYF

J: TRBJ1-5
D: -
V: TRBV4-3
length: 14
CDR3: CASSQELHNQPQHF